The next 2 T cell receptor beta chains were all read from a single sample in a study of cytomegalovirus exposure and HLA in healthy donors. PCR amplification relied on 60 Vbeta primers (plus 13 Jbeta primers). Assay used: immunoSEQ multiplex PCR; TCRdb lists only in-frame clones, some missing. The sample has nearly 65,000 clones, around 73% seen once; the top ten hold 5.4%. Material: PBMCs. The receptors come from a middle-aged man in good health and CMV-seronegative.

The chain has TRBV10-3 and TRBJ2-5, with D tentatively TRBD1 (5 bases). V was trimmed by 2 bases and J by 7 bases, leaving 5 bases between them. Germline CDR1 is ENHRY and CDR2 is SYGVKD. The CDR3 runs to 11 residues. The DNA for the CDR3 is TGTGCCATCAGTGAGAGGGGGACCCAGTACTTC. Translating gives CAISERGTQYF.

The chain has TRBV9 and TRBJ2-3; TRBD2 matches at 16 bases. With 2 bases clipped from V and 2 bases from J, the junction kept 2 bases outside the gene matches. The CDR3 contains 17 residues. Germline V lookup: CDR1 SGDLS, CDR2 YYNGEE. The CDR3 bases are TGTGCCAGCAGCGTGGGACTAGCGGGGGGGTCCACAGATACGCAGTATTTT. Translating it yields CASSVGLAGGSTDTQYF.